Listed below are T cell receptor beta chains from one sample, sequenced in a study of T cell responses to AZD1222 COVID-19 vaccine. Measured with immunoSEQ multiplex PCR; TCRdb has only the in-frame clones, and not every one. The sample yields about 26,000 clones, 88% seen once. The sequenced sample was peripheral blood, obtained 28 days after the second AZD1222 dose. These TCRs come from an adult who received the AZD1222 COVID-19 vaccine. Each CDR3 is given with its conserved first and last residue. The D gene is left open where the match is weak.

>TRBV12-3/TRBV12-4|-
CASRDSLNTEAFF
>TRBV5-1|TRBD2
CASSLVTAGDEQYF
>TRBV6-1|TRBD1
CASSETGPHSPLHF
>TRBV9|TRBD2
CASSTGLAGSTDTQYF
>TRBV18|-
CASSPISGANVLTF
>TRBV29-1|-
CSALTGREAEQYF
>TRBV7-9|TRBD1
CASSPGQDRMNTEAFF
>TRBV10-3|TRBD1
CAISEYRGQPQHF
>TRBV21-1|-
CASTGQERETQYF
>TRBV5-1|TRBD1
CASSLGQGADSPLHF
>TRBV19|-
CASSIEIQGNYGYTF
>TRBV15|-
CATSRGLSYEQYF
>TRBV6-2/TRBV6-3|-
CASSYSAGDGYNQPQHF
>TRBV7-8|TRBD1
CASSRDRGLGQPQHF
>TRBV15|-
CATSRGKGPGEKLFF
>TRBV4-3|-
CASSQDHTARANSPLHF
>TRBV10-3|-
CAISESSQETQYF
>TRBV2|-
CASTEKIIQYF
>TRBV7-2|-
CASTRSTAMNTEAFF
>TRBV7-2|-
CASSLAGLGVADTQYF
>TRBV5-1|-
CASRLGEQLLTGELFF
>TRBV12-3/TRBV12-4|-
CASSRLLTDTQYF
>TRBV11-2|-
CASNMGDEQFF
>TRBV3-1/TRBV3-2|TRBD1
CASSQGTGPQGEQYF
>TRBV9|-
CASRGDTGLGGYTF
>TRBV28|-
CASVGGGGNAGTQYF
>TRBV5-5|TRBD1
CASSIDRGDNQPQHF
>TRBV6-2/TRBV6-3|TRBD1
CASSYSPGGFGYTF
>TRBV12-3/TRBV12-4|-
CASRMGGETQYF
>TRBV18|-
CASAWDGNQPQHF
>TRBV15|-
CATSRDLRGDTQYF
>TRBV6-1|-
CASSDQGMTSVRSYNSPLHF
>TRBV6-1|-
CASSEHGNEQFF
>TRBV19|-
CASSIGGPGELFF
>TRBV5-5|TRBD2
CASSLGTSGGAFDEQYF
>TRBV6-5|-
CASSYGVSVQLEKLFF
>TRBV4-1|TRBD2
CASSQAGQRGADTQYF
>TRBV29-1|TRBD1
CSVGDRGLLAGGYTF
>TRBV7-9|-
CASSTQVGGPPDTQYF
>TRBV7-2|-
CASSSGAGSYEQYF
>TRBV6-5|-
CASSPGRVADTQYF
>TRBV19|TRBD1
CASSMGTGSYNEQFF
>TRBV29-1|TRBD2
CSAGRAGEGQYF
>TRBV6-6|-
CASSYDPGLTEAFF
>TRBV4-3|-
CASSQGPRTVSEKLFF
>TRBV28|-
CASSLGNTEAFF
>TRBV5-6|-
CASSLGSTNYGYTF
>TRBV7-9|TRBD2
CASSLSGSGYNEQFF
>TRBV5-1|-
CASSLAMVGEKLFF
>TRBV20-1|-
CSAPRDTQYF
>TRBV3-1/TRBV3-2|-
CASSLGRMNTEAFF
>TRBV5-5|TRBD1
CASSLTGGGYGYTF
>TRBV9|-
CASSVMGEANIQYF
>TRBV11-2|-
CASSLVPGYAEAFF
>TRBV19|TRBD1
CATSDRGHTEAFF
>TRBV7-2|-
CASSYAGTENQPQHF
>TRBV28|-
CASSPAGGTEAFF
>TRBV3-1/TRBV3-2|-
CASSQEPPSSYNSPLHF
>TRBV19|TRBD1
CASSMGQGITYEKLFF